This is a list of T cell receptor beta chains from one sample in a study of blood T cell repertoires in COVID-19. Assay used: immunoSEQ multiplex PCR; TCRdb lists only in-frame clones, some missing. The sample lists about 160,000 clones, 80% to 90% seen once, with about an eighth in the top ten. Sequenced material: peripheral blood. All receptors derive from a man aged 18 to 29 with COVID-19, enrolled during active disease. CDR3s include the opening cysteine and the closing phenylalanine or tryptophan. The D gene is left open where the match is weak. Expanded clones are given a class, and other clones once, few, many or no size at all.

v_call	clone_size	j_call	d_call	cdr3_nt	cdr3_aa
TRBV28	NA	TRBJ2-1	NA	TGTGCCAGCAGTCCATCGGGGGGCCCTGGGAATGAGCAGTTCTTC	CASSPSGGPGNEQFF
TRBV30	few	TRBJ1-1	NA	TGTGCCTGGAGTTCGGACAGTAGGGCAATGGCTTTCTTT	CAWSSDSRAMAFF
TRBV30	many	TRBJ1-3	TRBD1	TGTGCCTGGACTGGGGACAGCCGAAACACCATATATTTT	CAWTGDSRNTIYF
TRBV3-1/TRBV3-2	NA	TRBJ1-1	NA	TGTGCCAGTAAGATAACAGGGAATCTGAACACTGAAGCTTTCTTT	CASKITGNLNTEAFF
TRBV6-1	NA	TRBJ2-7	NA	TGTGCCAGCAGTGAAGCCTCCAGGGGTGGACACGAGCAGTACTTC	CASSEASRGGHEQYF
TRBV11-1	NA	TRBJ2-7	NA	TGTGCCAGCAGCCCCGAGACAGGACAGCTCTACGAGCAGTACTTC	CASSPETGQLYEQYF
TRBV10-3	once	TRBJ2-1	TRBD2	TGTGCCATCAGTGAGGCTAGCGGCCATGAGCAGTTCTTC	CAISEASGHEQFF
TRBV7-9	NA	TRBJ1-6	NA	TGTGCCAGCAGCGGTGGGCAGGGCAATTCACCCCTCCACTTT	CASSGGQGNSPLHF
TRBV7-9	NA	TRBJ2-7	NA	TGTGCCAGCAGCCGGGCCGTGGGGCCCCTCGAGCAGTACTTC	CASSRAVGPLEQYF
TRBV7-9	NA	TRBJ1-2	TRBD1	TGTGCCAGCAGCCCGCTACCGGGACAGGGGCTTCTTGGCTACACCTTC	CASSPLPGQGLLGYTF
TRBV7-9	NA	TRBJ2-7	TRBD1	TGTGCCAGCAGCTTTCGACAGGGGGTCCTAGGCGACGAGCAGTACTTC	CASSFRQGVLGDEQYF
TRBV7-8	NA	TRBJ1-4	NA	TGTGCCAGCAGCCCCGACTGGGAAAAACTGTTTTTT	CASSPDWEKLFF
TRBV5-4	NA	TRBJ2-5	TRBD2	TGTGCCAGCAGCCCGGGACTAGCGGGCCAAGAGACCCAGTACTTC	CASSPGLAGQETQYF
TRBV27	few	TRBJ2-3	TRBD2	TGTGCCAGCAGTTACGGCGGGAGGAAGGCAGATACGCAGTATTTT	CASSYGGRKADTQYF
TRBV28	NA	TRBJ2-1	TRBD2	TGTGCCAGCAGATCTTACGGACTAGGTGGAAATTCCTACAATGAGCAGTTCTTC	CASRSYGLGGNSYNEQFF
TRBV15	NA	TRBJ1-1	NA	TGTGCCACCAGCATAGTAAGCGGCACTGAAGCTTTCTTT	CATSIVSGTEAFF
TRBV7-2	NA	TRBJ1-5	NA	TGTGCCAGCAGCCTATCAGGGGCAATCAATCAGCCCCAGCATTTT	CASSLSGAINQPQHF
TRBV15	NA	TRBJ1-2	NA	TGTGCCACCAGCAGAATCCCGGGCAGGGTGTATGGCTACACCTTC	CATSRIPGRVYGYTF
TRBV7-2	once	TRBJ1-3	TRBD1	TGTGCCAGCAGCTTATACGGGACAGTATCTGGAAACACCATATATTTT	CASSLYGTVSGNTIYF
TRBV6-5	NA	TRBJ1-5	NA	TGTGCCAGCAGGTTCAGGAATCAGCCCCAGCATTTT	CASRFRNQPQHF
TRBV28	NA	TRBJ2-2	NA	TGTGCCAGCAGTTTCTTTTCCCGGGGTCAAGCCGGGGAGCTGTTTTTT	CASSFFSRGQAGELFF
TRBV2	NA	TRBJ1-2	NA	TGTGCCAGCAGCACAGTGACCCAGCGGGGCTACACCTTC	CASSTVTQRGYTF
TRBV10-3	NA	TRBJ1-2	TRBD1	TGTGCCATCAGTCCAGGACAGGGGGCTGGGGGCTACACCTTC	CAISPGQGAGGYTF
TRBV19	NA	TRBJ2-7	TRBD2	TGTGCCAGTAATAGCGGGAGGGCCAAAGCCAACGAGCAGTACTTC	CASNSGRAKANEQYF
TRBV5-4	NA	TRBJ1-5	TRBD1	TGTGCCAGCAGCCCGAACCCAGGGACAGGTCAGCCCCAGCATTTT	CASSPNPGTGQPQHF
TRBV10-3	NA	TRBJ1-1	TRBD1	TGTGCCATCAGTGACCCGGGACAGGGACCCATGAACACTGAAGCTTTCTTT	CAISDPGQGPMNTEAFF
TRBV12-3/TRBV12-4	NA	TRBJ1-1	NA	TGTGCCAGCAGTTTGTTGGGAGTAACTTTCTTT	CASSLLGVTFF
TRBV7-6	NA	TRBJ2-4	TRBD2	TGTGCCAGCAGCCTAGGGACTAGCGGGAGTTGGGCCAAAAACATTCAGTACTTC	CASSLGTSGSWAKNIQYF
TRBV5-1	NA	TRBJ2-3	NA	TGCGCCAGCAGCTTGGACGGGAGCGTCGCAGATACGCAGTATTTT	CASSLDGSVADTQYF
TRBV7-9	NA	TRBJ2-4	NA	TGTGCCAGCAGCCCTAACAGGGCCGCCAAAAACATTCAGTACTTC	CASSPNRAAKNIQYF
TRBV9	NA	TRBJ2-2	TRBD2	TGTGCCAGCAGCCCCGGGACTAGCGGGCCTGGGGAGCTGTTTTTT	CASSPGTSGPGELFF
TRBV4-3	NA	TRBJ1-1	TRBD1	TGCGCCAGCAGCCTTGGGGCCAACAGGGGAACTGAAGCTTTCTTT	CASSLGANRGTEAFF
TRBV30	NA	TRBJ1-6	NA	TGTGCCTGGTCAGGACAGCTCAATTCACCCCTCCACTTT	CAWSGQLNSPLHF
TRBV13	once	TRBJ2-1	NA	TGTGCCAGCAGCTTAAGTATTCCCCTGACTAGCTCCTACAATGAGCAGTTCTTC	CASSLSIPLTSSYNEQFF
TRBV29-1	NA	TRBJ2-3	TRBD2	TGCAGCGTTGAAGGGGGACTAGCGGGGATCTCTTGGGGCACAGATACGCAGTATTTT	CSVEGGLAGISWGTDTQYF
TRBV20-1	NA	TRBJ1-1	NA	TGCAGTGCTACATCTACCACTGAAGCTTTCTTT	CSATSTTEAFF
TRBV3-1/TRBV3-2	NA	TRBJ2-7	NA	TGTGCCAGCAGCCTAGGGGTTTTCGGAGCCGAGCAGTACTTC	CASSLGVFGAEQYF
TRBV18	NA	TRBJ2-7	TRBD1	TGTGCCAGCTCACCACGGACAGGGGGCGTCTACGAGCAGTACTTC	CASSPRTGGVYEQYF
TRBV5-6	NA	TRBJ1-6	TRBD1	TGTGCCAGCAGCCCCGGGACAGGGAGTTCACCCCTCCACTTT	CASSPGTGSSPLHF
TRBV12-3/TRBV12-4	NA	TRBJ2-1	NA	TGTGCCAGCAGTTTCCTGTTCAATGAGCAGTTCTTC	CASSFLFNEQFF